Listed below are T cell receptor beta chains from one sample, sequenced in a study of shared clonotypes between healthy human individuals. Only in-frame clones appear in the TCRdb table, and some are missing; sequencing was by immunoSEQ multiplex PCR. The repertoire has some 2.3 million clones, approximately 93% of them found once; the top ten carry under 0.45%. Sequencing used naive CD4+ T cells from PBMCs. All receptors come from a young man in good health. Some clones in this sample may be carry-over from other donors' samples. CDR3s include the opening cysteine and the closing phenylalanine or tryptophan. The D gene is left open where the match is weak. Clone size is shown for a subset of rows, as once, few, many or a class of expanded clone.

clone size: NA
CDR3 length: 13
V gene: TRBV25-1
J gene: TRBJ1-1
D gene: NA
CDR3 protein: CASSSWSWGEAFF
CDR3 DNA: TGTGCCAGCAGTTCCTGGTCGTGGGGGGAAGCTTTCTTT

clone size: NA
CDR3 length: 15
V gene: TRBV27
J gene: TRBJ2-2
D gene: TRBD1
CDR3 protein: CASSPWDRVTGELFF
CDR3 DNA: TGTGCCAGCAGTCCCTGGGACAGGGTAACGGGGGAGCTGTTTTTT

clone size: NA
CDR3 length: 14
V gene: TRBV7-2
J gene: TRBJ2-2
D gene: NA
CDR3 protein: CASNVAVNTGELFF
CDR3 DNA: TGTGCCAGCAATGTAGCGGTGAACACCGGGGAGCTGTTTTTT

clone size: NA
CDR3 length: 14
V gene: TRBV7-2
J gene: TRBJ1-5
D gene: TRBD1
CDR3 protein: CASSWDSSNQPQHF
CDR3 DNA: TGTGCCAGCAGCTGGGACAGTAGCAATCAGCCCCAGCATTTT

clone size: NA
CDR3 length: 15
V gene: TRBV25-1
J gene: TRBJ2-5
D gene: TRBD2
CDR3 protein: CASSDRGGTQETQYF
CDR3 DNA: TGTGCCAGCAGTGATCGGGGGGGAACCCAAGAGACCCAGTACTTC

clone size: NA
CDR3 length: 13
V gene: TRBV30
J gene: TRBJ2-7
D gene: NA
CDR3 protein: CAWRVGRPYEQYF
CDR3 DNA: TGTGCCTGGAGAGTGGGCAGGCCCTACGAGCAGTACTTC

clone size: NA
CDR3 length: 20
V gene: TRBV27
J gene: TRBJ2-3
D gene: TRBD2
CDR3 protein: CASSFTISPGLAGVRDTQYF
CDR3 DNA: TGTGCCAGCAGTTTTACCATTAGTCCGGGACTAGCGGGAGTAAGAGATACGCAGTATTTT

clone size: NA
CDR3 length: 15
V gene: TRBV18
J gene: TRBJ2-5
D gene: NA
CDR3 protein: CASSPPGGQRETQYF
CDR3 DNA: TGTGCCAGCTCACCACCTGGGGGGCAGAGGGAGACCCAGTACTTC

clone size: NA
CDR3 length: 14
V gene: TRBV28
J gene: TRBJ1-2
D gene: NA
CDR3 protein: CASSQTDPSYGYTF
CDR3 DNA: TGTGCCAGCAGCCAGACAGACCCTTCCTATGGCTACACCTTC

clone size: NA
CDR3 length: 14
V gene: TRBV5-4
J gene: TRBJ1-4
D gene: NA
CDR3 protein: CASSLEAGGEKLFF
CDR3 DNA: TGTGCCAGCAGCTTGGAAGCAGGAGGAGAAAAACTGTTTTTT

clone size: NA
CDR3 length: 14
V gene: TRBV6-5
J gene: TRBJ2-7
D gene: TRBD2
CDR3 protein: CASSYWGAGGEQYF
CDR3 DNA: TGTGCCAGCAGTTACTGGGGGGCGGGAGGCGAGCAGTACTTC

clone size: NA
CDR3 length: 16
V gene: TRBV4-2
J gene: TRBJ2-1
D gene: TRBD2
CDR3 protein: CASSQVYMAGGNEQFF
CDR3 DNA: TGTGCCAGCAGCCAAGTTTATATGGCGGGAGGGAATGAGCAGTTCTTC

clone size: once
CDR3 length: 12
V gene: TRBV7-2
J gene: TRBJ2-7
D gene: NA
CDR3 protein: CASSPPGDEQYF
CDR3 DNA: TGTGCCAGCAGCCCCCCCGGCGACGAGCAGTACTTC

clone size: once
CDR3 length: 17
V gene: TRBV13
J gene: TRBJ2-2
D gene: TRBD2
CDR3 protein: CASSWRSGRSVTGELFF
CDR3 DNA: TGTGCCAGCAGCTGGCGGAGCGGGAGGTCAGTCACCGGGGAGCTGTTTTTT

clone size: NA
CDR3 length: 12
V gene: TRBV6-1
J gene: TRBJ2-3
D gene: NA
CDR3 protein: CASMGVPDTQYF
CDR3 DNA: TGTGCCAGCATGGGGGTGCCAGATACGCAGTATTTT

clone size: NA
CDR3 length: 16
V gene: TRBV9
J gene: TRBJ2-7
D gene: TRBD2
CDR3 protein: CASSVGGTSAPYEQYF
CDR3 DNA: TGTGCCAGCAGCGTAGGTGGGACTAGCGCACCCTACGAGCAGTACTTC

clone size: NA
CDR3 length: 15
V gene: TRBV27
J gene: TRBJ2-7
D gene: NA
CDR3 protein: CASTGARGGVYEQYF
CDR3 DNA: TGTGCCAGCACTGGCGCGCGCGGAGGAGTTTACGAGCAGTACTTC

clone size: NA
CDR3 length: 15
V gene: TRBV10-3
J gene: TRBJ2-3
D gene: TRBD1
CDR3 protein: CAISGSRGRTDTQYF
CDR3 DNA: TGTGCCATCAGTGGGAGCAGGGGGCGCACAGATACGCAGTATTTT

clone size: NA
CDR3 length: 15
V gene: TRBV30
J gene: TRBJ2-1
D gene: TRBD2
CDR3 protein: CAWSVLAPTYNEQFF
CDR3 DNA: TGTGCCTGGAGTGTACTAGCGCCCACCTACAATGAGCAGTTCTTC

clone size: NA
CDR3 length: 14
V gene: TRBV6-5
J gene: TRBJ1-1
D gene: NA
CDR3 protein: CASARAVGNTEAFF
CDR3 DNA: TGTGCCAGCGCCCGTGCGGTCGGGAACACTGAAGCTTTCTTT

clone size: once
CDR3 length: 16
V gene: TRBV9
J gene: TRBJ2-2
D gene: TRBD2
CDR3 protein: CASSVRLAGDTGELFF
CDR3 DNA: TGTGCCAGCAGCGTTCGACTAGCGGGAGACACCGGGGAGCTGTTTTTT